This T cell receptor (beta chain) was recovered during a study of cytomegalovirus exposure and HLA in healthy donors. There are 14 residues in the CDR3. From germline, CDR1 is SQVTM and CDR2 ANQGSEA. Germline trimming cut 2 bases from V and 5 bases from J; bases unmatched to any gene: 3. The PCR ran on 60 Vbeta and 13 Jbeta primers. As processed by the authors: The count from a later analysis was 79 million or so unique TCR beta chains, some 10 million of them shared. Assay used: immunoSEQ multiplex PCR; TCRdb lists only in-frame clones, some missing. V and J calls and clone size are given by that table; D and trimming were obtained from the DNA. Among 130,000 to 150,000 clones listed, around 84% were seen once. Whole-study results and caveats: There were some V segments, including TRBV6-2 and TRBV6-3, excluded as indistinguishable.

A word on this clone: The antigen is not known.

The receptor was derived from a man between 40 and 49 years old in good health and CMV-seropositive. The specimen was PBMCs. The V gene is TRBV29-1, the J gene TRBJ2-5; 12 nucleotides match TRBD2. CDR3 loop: CSVELAGGGETQYF. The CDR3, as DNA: TGCAGCGTTGAACTAGCGGGAGGGGGGGAGACCCAGTACTTC.